This T cell receptor (beta chain) is drawn from a study of T cell repertoires in cytomegalovirus infection. Whole-study context: Public TCR beta signatures indicated both CMV infection and matching HLA type.

Overall study findings and caveats: Ex vivo, HLA-C-restricted CMV-specific TCR beta clonotypes prevailed over the rest of the response. The cumulative frequency of public TCR beta families identified carriers of CMV plus the relevant HLA.

Germline CDR1 and CDR2: ENHRY and SYGVKD. The CDR3 is 14 amino acids. The germline V and J ends were trimmed by 6 bases and 2 bases, with 14 bases remaining between them. This clonotype appeared a few times. Its antigen is not identified. TCRdb ran MiXCR on the reads and lists one entry per CDR3 protein. The sample comprises hundreds of thousands of distinct CDR3 sequences, about 44% of which are singletons, and about 45% rests with the top ten. V gene TRBV10-3 combines with J gene TRBJ2-7; weak D call: TRBD2 (6 bases). This sequence originates from a human donor in good health (CMV status not recorded). Some clones in this sample may be carry-over from other donors' samples. The material was cultured PBMCs, obtained from culture after CMV antigen stimulation. The CDR3 region is CAIRPAGSTYEQYF. CDR3 nucleotide sequence: TGTGCCATCAGGCCAGCGGGTTCCACCTACGAGCAGTACTTC.